Sequencing of this TCR beta chain was carried out in a study of graft-versus-host responses after intestinal transplantation. Study background: Tacrolimus and steroids were given for around 3 years to all recipients after anti-thymocyte globulin induction. Broader study findings: GvH clonotypes were identified within recipient marrow, with a subset emerging first in ileum or blood. Allografts of one patient group, those with graft-donor T cell macrochimerism, had high graft-versus-host to host-versus-graft clonal ratios.

About this clone: Its specificity is not known.

Germline CDR1 GTSNPN, CDR2 SVGIG (reference sequence). Trimming shortened V by 1 base and J by 5 bases, and 14 bases separated the two germline ends. This CDR3 contains 14 residues. Repertoires were generated with immunoSEQ multiplex PCR, while TCRdb's copy carries only in-frame clones and drops some. The table includes almost 85,000 clones, 90% to 95% detected once. The receptor was isolated from a human donor who received an intestinal transplant. The V and J genes are TRBV30 and TRBJ1-1, with D tentatively TRBD1 (6 bases). The source material was unstimulated CD4+ T cells sorted from spleen or lymph node cells, sampled before intestinal transplant. The CDR3 protein is CAWSASRGRTEAFF. The CDR3 nucleotides read TGTGCCTGGAGTGCTTCCAGGGGCAGGACTGAAGCTTTCTTT.